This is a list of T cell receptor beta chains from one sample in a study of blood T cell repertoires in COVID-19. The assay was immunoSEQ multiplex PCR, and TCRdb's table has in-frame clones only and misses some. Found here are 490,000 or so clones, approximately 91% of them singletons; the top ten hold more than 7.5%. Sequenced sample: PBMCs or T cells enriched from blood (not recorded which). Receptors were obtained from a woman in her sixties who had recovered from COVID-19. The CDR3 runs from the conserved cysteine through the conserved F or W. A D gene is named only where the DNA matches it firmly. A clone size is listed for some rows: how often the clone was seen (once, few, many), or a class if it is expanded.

TGTGCCAGCTGGGGGGGATTAGGCTCACCCCTCCACTTT	CASWGGLGSPLHF	.	TRBV12-3/TRBV12-4	.	TRBJ1-6
TGTGCCCTACGGACAGAGGGGGGGGATACGCAGTATTTT	CALRTEGGDTQYF	.	TRBV10-3	.	TRBJ2-3
TGTGCCAGCAGCCGCTTCGTCGGTTTCAGGAACTATGGCTACACCTTC	CASSRFVGFRNYGYTF	.	TRBV7-9	.	TRBJ1-2
TGTGCCATCAGTGAGTCTGGTAGAGGTGGGGAGCTGTTTTTT	CAISESGRGGELFF	.	TRBV10-3	.	TRBJ2-2
TGTGCCAGCAGTTCGTACAGGGGCGGGACCGGGGAGCTGTTTTTT	CASSSYRGGTGELFF	TRBD1	TRBV2	.	TRBJ2-2
TGTGCCAGAAGCCATACTTATCAGCCCCAGCATTTT	CARSHTYQPQHF	.	TRBV5-3	.	TRBJ1-5
TGTGCCAGCTCACCCGCCCCTAGTGGCAATCAGCCCCAGCATTTT	CASSPAPSGNQPQHF	.	TRBV18	.	TRBJ1-5
TGTGCCATCAGTGTAAACAATGAGCAGTTCTTC	CAISVNNEQFF	.	TRBV10-3	.	TRBJ2-1
TGTGCCAGCAGCTCATCCAGGGATAATGGCTACACCTTC	CASSSSRDNGYTF	.	TRBV5-4	few	TRBJ1-2
TGTGCCAGCAGCCGGGGCGGGACCTCAGATACGCAGTATTTT	CASSRGGTSDTQYF	.	TRBV7-8	once	TRBJ2-3
TGTGCCAGCAGCTCGGGTCTGGGCGGGGGATATGGCTACACCTTC	CASSSGLGGGYGYTF	.	TRBV5-6	.	TRBJ1-2
TGTGCCAGCCGTCTGTCCGGGTCCTTGGATCAGCCCCAGCATTTT	CASRLSGSLDQPQHF	.	TRBV19	.	TRBJ1-5
TGTGCCACCAGTGCAGTGGCGAACACTGAAGCTTTCTTT	CATSAVANTEAFF	.	TRBV24-1	.	TRBJ1-1
TGTGCCAGTAGGAACCCCGGGACAGGGAACACTGAAGCTTTCTTT	CASRNPGTGNTEAFF	TRBD1	TRBV19	.	TRBJ1-1
TGTGCCAGCAGCGTAGGCCCTAGCGGGGGGACGGCCCCAGATACGCAGTATTTT	CASSVGPSGGTAPDTQYF	TRBD2	TRBV9	.	TRBJ2-3
TGCGCCAGCAGCCTCGGACAGGGGGCCCTAAACTATGGCTACACCTTC	CASSLGQGALNYGYTF	TRBD1	TRBV5-1	.	TRBJ1-2
TGTGCCAGCAGCTTAAACACCCTCTACGAGCAGTACTTC	CASSLNTLYEQYF	.	TRBV7-2	.	TRBJ2-7
TGCGCCAGCAGACAGCAGGGGAATCAAATCACAGATACGCAGTATTTT	CASRQQGNQITDTQYF	.	TRBV23-1	.	TRBJ2-3
TGTGCCAGCAGTTCCGGGGTTCCCGGATCCCGTTGGGACACTGAAGCTTTCTTT	CASSSGVPGSRWDTEAFF	.	TRBV28	.	TRBJ1-1
TGTGCCAGCAGTGATCGGGGTTCCCCCGGGGAGCTGTTTTTT	CASSDRGSPGELFF	.	TRBV2	.	TRBJ2-2
TGTGCCAGCAGCGGCCACGGGAGGTCGGAAGCTTTCTTT	CASSGHGRSEAFF	.	TRBV9	.	TRBJ1-1
TGTGCCAGCAGCTCAAGACAGGCCACCTACTATGGCTACACCTTC	CASSSRQATYYGYTF	.	TRBV5-6	.	TRBJ1-2
TGTGCCAGCTCCCCAACCGAGACAGGGGCCAGTAGACGCAATCAGCCCCAGCATTTT	CASSPTETGASRRNQPQHF	.	TRBV21-1	.	TRBJ1-5
TGTGCTAGTGGTTTTGACAGGGGACCGAACACCGGGGAGCTGTTTTTT	CASGFDRGPNTGELFF	TRBD1	TRBV12-5	.	TRBJ2-2
TGTGCCAGCAGTCGCCGGGTTCGGGCCTACGAGCAGTACTTC	CASSRRVRAYEQYF	.	TRBV27	.	TRBJ2-7
TGTGCCAGCAGCCCCTATCCCGGGACAGTCAATGAAAAACTGTTTTTT	CASSPYPGTVNEKLFF	TRBD1	TRBV7-2	.	TRBJ1-4
TGCGCCAGCAGCTTGTCCAGCCGCAGGGGTTCCTACGAGCAGTACTTC	CASSLSSRRGSYEQYF	.	TRBV5-1	.	TRBJ2-7
TGTGCCAGTAGTGACAGGGCGAAAGATACGCAGTATTTT	CASSDRAKDTQYF	TRBD1	TRBV19	.	TRBJ2-3